Listed below are T cell receptor beta chains from one sample, sequenced in a study of CD8 T cells in Susac syndrome. Each CDR3 protein gets one entry after TCRdb re-called the immunoSEQ multiplex PCR reads with MiXCR. Counted here are about 210,000 distinct CDR3 sequences, roughly 94% occurring once; the ten biggest clones make up about 0.094%. Sequenced sample: CD4+ T cells from PBMCs. The source is a human donor in good health. Both conserved end residues are part of each CDR3. Fields, in order: CDR3 protein, CDR3 DNA, J gene, D gene, clone size, V gene. The D gene is left open where the match is weak. For some rows the clone size is stated as once, few or many, or as a class when expanded; others skip it.

CDR3aa: CASSQRDVGTQYF
CDR3nt: TGCGCCAGCAGCCAGAGGGACGTAGGGACCCAGTACTTC
j_gene: TRBJ2-5
d_gene: -
abundance: -
v_gene: TRBV4-3

CDR3aa: CAISEKDPAQGGVEAFF
CDR3nt: TGTGCCATCAGTGAGAAGGATCCTGCACAGGGAGGGGTCGAAGCTTTCTTT
j_gene: TRBJ1-1
d_gene: -
abundance: -
v_gene: TRBV10-3

CDR3aa: CASSLTVNYGYTF
CDR3nt: TGTGCCAGCAGTCTGACAGTTAACTATGGCTACACCTTC
j_gene: TRBJ1-2
d_gene: -
abundance: -
v_gene: TRBV3-1

CDR3aa: CSARDNLAGFTDTQYF
CDR3nt: TGCAGTGCTAGAGATAACCTAGCGGGGTTCACAGATACGCAGTATTTT
j_gene: TRBJ2-3
d_gene: TRBD2
abundance: -
v_gene: TRBV20-1

CDR3aa: CASRGTGNTEAFF
CDR3nt: TGCGCCAGCAGGGGGACAGGGAACACTGAAGCTTTCTTT
j_gene: TRBJ1-1
d_gene: TRBD1
abundance: -
v_gene: TRBV10-2

CDR3aa: CASTGNSQETQYF
CDR3nt: TGTGCCAGTACAGGGAACAGCCAAGAGACCCAGTACTTC
j_gene: TRBJ2-5
d_gene: -
abundance: -
v_gene: TRBV19

CDR3aa: CASSLTGGRTDTQYF
CDR3nt: TGCGCCAGCAGCCTTACAGGGGGGCGCACAGATACGCAGTATTTT
j_gene: TRBJ2-3
d_gene: TRBD1
abundance: -
v_gene: TRBV5-1

CDR3aa: CASSADRGGTDTQYF
CDR3nt: TGTGCCAGCAGCGCCGACAGGGGCGGCACAGATACGCAGTATTTT
j_gene: TRBJ2-3
d_gene: TRBD1
abundance: -
v_gene: TRBV7-9

CDR3aa: CASSDPGIIQETQYF
CDR3nt: TGTGCCAGCAGTGACCCAGGGATAATTCAAGAGACCCAGTACTTC
j_gene: TRBJ2-5
d_gene: -
abundance: -
v_gene: TRBV6-1

CDR3aa: CASSYPPGQRTGEQYF
CDR3nt: TGTGCCAGCAGTTACCCTCCCGGACAGCGAACGGGAGAGCAGTACTTC
j_gene: TRBJ2-7
d_gene: -
abundance: few
v_gene: TRBV6-2/TRBV6-3

CDR3aa: CASSSVRGPLGETQYF
CDR3nt: TGTGCCAGCAGTTCCGTCAGGGGGCCATTGGGAGAGACCCAGTACTTC
j_gene: TRBJ2-5
d_gene: TRBD1
abundance: -
v_gene: TRBV6-5

CDR3aa: CSVEVSESYGYTF
CDR3nt: TGCAGCGTTGAAGTTTCAGAGAGCTATGGCTACACCTTC
j_gene: TRBJ1-2
d_gene: -
abundance: -
v_gene: TRBV29-1

CDR3aa: CASSLLGLAVTPTDTQYF
CDR3nt: TGCGCCAGCAGCTTGTTGGGACTAGCCGTAACGCCCACAGATACGCAGTATTTT
j_gene: TRBJ2-3
d_gene: TRBD2
abundance: -
v_gene: TRBV5-1

CDR3aa: CAWSGGGPQETQYF
CDR3nt: TGTGCCTGGAGTGGGGGGGGCCCCCAAGAGACCCAGTACTTC
j_gene: TRBJ2-5
d_gene: -
abundance: -
v_gene: TRBV30

CDR3aa: CASSEGPGVQETQYF
CDR3nt: TGTGCCAGCAGTGAAGGCCCGGGGGTTCAAGAGACCCAGTACTTC
j_gene: TRBJ2-5
d_gene: -
abundance: -
v_gene: TRBV6-1

CDR3aa: CASASGDTQYF
CDR3nt: TGTGCCAGCGCCTCCGGAGATACGCAGTATTTT
j_gene: TRBJ2-3
d_gene: -
abundance: -
v_gene: TRBV3-1

CDR3aa: CSVDRGDTEAFF
CDR3nt: TGCAGCGTTGACAGGGGGGATACTGAAGCTTTCTTT
j_gene: TRBJ1-1
d_gene: TRBD1
abundance: -
v_gene: TRBV29-1

CDR3aa: CASSVVGEPNAAQYF
CDR3nt: TGTGCCAGCAGCGTAGTCGGAGAACCCAACGCGGCCCAGTACTTC
j_gene: TRBJ2-5
d_gene: -
abundance: -
v_gene: TRBV9

CDR3aa: CASSQEGGALVNEQFF
CDR3nt: TGCGCCAGCAGCCAAGAGGGGGGGGCTTTGGTTAATGAGCAGTTCTTC
j_gene: TRBJ2-1
d_gene: -
abundance: -
v_gene: TRBV4-3

CDR3aa: CASSPPNRAQETQYF
CDR3nt: TGTGCCAGCTCACCCCCTAACAGGGCTCAAGAGACCCAGTACTTC
j_gene: TRBJ2-5
d_gene: -
abundance: -
v_gene: TRBV18

CDR3aa: CASSVAMGGTEAFF
CDR3nt: TGTGCCAGCAGCGTAGCTATGGGAGGGACTGAAGCTTTCTTT
j_gene: TRBJ1-1
d_gene: -
abundance: -
v_gene: TRBV9

CDR3aa: CSVISGINEQFF
CDR3nt: TGCAGCGTTATTTCCGGGATCAATGAGCAGTTCTTC
j_gene: TRBJ2-1
d_gene: -
abundance: -
v_gene: TRBV29-1

CDR3aa: CASSQEGTTGNEQFF
CDR3nt: TGCGCCAGCAGCCAAGAGGGGACTACCGGCAATGAGCAGTTCTTC
j_gene: TRBJ2-1
d_gene: TRBD2
abundance: -
v_gene: TRBV4-1

CDR3aa: CASSPPSRGGRQDTEAFF
CDR3nt: TGCGCCAGCAGTCCACCATCCAGAGGGGGCCGGCAGGACACTGAAGCTTTCTTT
j_gene: TRBJ1-1
d_gene: TRBD1
abundance: -
v_gene: TRBV23-1

CDR3aa: CSARRANSRPGELFF
CDR3nt: TGCAGTGCCCGGAGGGCAAATTCTCGGCCCGGGGAGCTGTTTTTT
j_gene: TRBJ2-2
d_gene: -
abundance: -
v_gene: TRBV20-1

CDR3aa: CASSQPVSWGMYEQYF
CDR3nt: TGTGCCAGCAGCCAACCCGTCTCTTGGGGTATGTACGAGCAGTACTTC
j_gene: TRBJ2-7
d_gene: -
abundance: -
v_gene: TRBV3-1

CDR3aa: CASGLSYGYTF
CDR3nt: TGTGCCAGCGGTCTCAGCTATGGCTACACCTTC
j_gene: TRBJ1-2
d_gene: -
abundance: -
v_gene: TRBV28

CDR3aa: CSAPTGGTAIGYTF
CDR3nt: TGCAGTGCCCCCACAGGGGGGACAGCGATCGGCTACACCTTC
j_gene: TRBJ1-2
d_gene: TRBD1
abundance: -
v_gene: TRBV20-1

CDR3aa: CSATGLSSYEQYF
CDR3nt: TGCAGTGCTACCGGGTTATCATCCTACGAGCAGTACTTC
j_gene: TRBJ2-7
d_gene: -
abundance: -
v_gene: TRBV20-1

CDR3aa: CASSQGTGGDTEAFF
CDR3nt: TGTGCCAGCAGCCAAGGGACAGGGGGGGACACTGAAGCTTTCTTT
j_gene: TRBJ1-1
d_gene: TRBD1
abundance: -
v_gene: TRBV14

CDR3aa: CATSTGGELFF
CDR3nt: TGTGCCACAAGCACTGGCGGGGAGCTGTTTTTT
j_gene: TRBJ2-2
d_gene: -
abundance: -
v_gene: TRBV7-3

CDR3aa: CASSYSRNNEQFF
CDR3nt: TGTGCCAGCAGTTACTCGAGAAACAATGAGCAGTTCTTC
j_gene: TRBJ2-1
d_gene: -
abundance: -
v_gene: TRBV6-5

CDR3aa: CASSGDRQGYMKTQYF
CDR3nt: TGTGCCAGCAGTGGCGACCGACAGGGTTACATGAAGACCCAGTACTTC
j_gene: TRBJ2-5
d_gene: TRBD1
abundance: -
v_gene: TRBV2

CDR3aa: CASNWGGRETQYF
CDR3nt: TGCGCCAGCAACTGGGGAGGGAGAGAGACCCAGTACTTC
j_gene: TRBJ2-5
d_gene: TRBD2
abundance: -
v_gene: TRBV5-1

CDR3aa: CATRGQGPTDTQYF
CDR3nt: TGTGCCACCAGGGGACAGGGCCCCACAGATACGCAGTATTTT
j_gene: TRBJ2-3
d_gene: TRBD1
abundance: -
v_gene: TRBV24-1

CDR3aa: CSAKPGQLNQPQHF
CDR3nt: TGCAGTGCAAAACCGGGACAACTCAATCAGCCCCAGCATTTT
j_gene: TRBJ1-5
d_gene: -
abundance: -
v_gene: TRBV20-1

CDR3aa: CASSLGLPHEQFF
CDR3nt: TGTGCCAGCAGTCTAGGACTCCCCCATGAGCAGTTCTTC
j_gene: TRBJ2-1
d_gene: -
abundance: -
v_gene: TRBV7-2

CDR3aa: CASRPPESQRPKLFF
CDR3nt: TGTGCCAGCAGGCCCCCCGAAAGCCAGCGGCCGAAACTGTTTTTT
j_gene: TRBJ1-4
d_gene: -
abundance: -
v_gene: TRBV7-9

CDR3aa: CAWRGLAGVTGELFF
CDR3nt: TGTGCCTGGAGAGGACTAGCGGGAGTCACCGGGGAGCTGTTTTTT
j_gene: TRBJ2-2
d_gene: TRBD2
abundance: -
v_gene: TRBV30

CDR3aa: CSASRQRGSTDTQYF
CDR3nt: TGCAGTGCTAGTCGGCAGCGGGGGAGCACAGATACGCAGTATTTT
j_gene: TRBJ2-3
d_gene: TRBD2
abundance: -
v_gene: TRBV20-1

CDR3aa: CASSYQHEGEQYF
CDR3nt: TGTGCCAGCAGTTACCAGCACGAGGGAGAGCAGTACTTC
j_gene: TRBJ2-7
d_gene: -
abundance: -
v_gene: TRBV6-2/TRBV6-3

CDR3aa: CATSDPTSGGRETQYF
CDR3nt: TGTGCCACCAGTGATCCGACTAGCGGGGGGAGGGAGACCCAGTACTTC
j_gene: TRBJ2-5
d_gene: TRBD2
abundance: -
v_gene: TRBV24-1

CDR3aa: CASSFLKTEEQYF
CDR3nt: TGTGCCAGCAGCTTCCTCAAGACGGAGGAGCAGTACTTC
j_gene: TRBJ2-7
d_gene: -
abundance: -
v_gene: TRBV3-1

CDR3aa: CASSPPGTGELFF
CDR3nt: TGTGCCAGCAGCCCCCCCGGTACCGGGGAGCTGTTTTTT
j_gene: TRBJ2-2
d_gene: -
abundance: -
v_gene: TRBV3-1

CDR3aa: CASSRLAGKETQYF
CDR3nt: TGTGCCAGCAGCCGTCTAGCGGGGAAAGAGACCCAGTACTTC
j_gene: TRBJ2-5
d_gene: TRBD2
abundance: -
v_gene: TRBV7-6

CDR3aa: CASTDRGADGETQYF
CDR3nt: TGTGCCAGCACAGATCGGGGGGCGGATGGAGAGACCCAGTACTTC
j_gene: TRBJ2-5
d_gene: -
abundance: -
v_gene: TRBV3-1

CDR3aa: CASSQKLADPNIQYF
CDR3nt: TGCGCCAGCAGCCAGAAACTAGCGGACCCAAACATTCAGTACTTC
j_gene: TRBJ2-4
d_gene: TRBD2
abundance: -
v_gene: TRBV4-1

CDR3aa: CASSPTGNPGEQFF
CDR3nt: TGTGCCAGCAGTCCTACCGGGAACCCCGGTGAGCAGTTCTTC
j_gene: TRBJ2-1
d_gene: -
abundance: -
v_gene: TRBV12-3/TRBV12-4